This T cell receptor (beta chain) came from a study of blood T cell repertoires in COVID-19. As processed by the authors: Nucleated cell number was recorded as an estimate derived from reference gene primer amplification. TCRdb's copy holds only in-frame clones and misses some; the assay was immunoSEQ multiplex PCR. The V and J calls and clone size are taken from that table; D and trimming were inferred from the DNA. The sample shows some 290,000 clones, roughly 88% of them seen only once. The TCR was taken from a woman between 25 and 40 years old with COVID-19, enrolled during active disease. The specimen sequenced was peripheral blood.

Written as DNA, the CDR3 is TGTGCCAGTAGGACAGGGGGCGTCTATGGCTACACCTTC. It specifies CASRTGGVYGYTF. This chain connects TRBV28 to TRBJ1-2, with TRBD1 matching 11 bases. Germline V gene lookup returns CDR1 MDHEN and CDR2 SYDVKM. The CDR3 loop spans 13 amino acids. J was trimmed by 4 bases and V by 9 bases; bases with no gene match: 4.